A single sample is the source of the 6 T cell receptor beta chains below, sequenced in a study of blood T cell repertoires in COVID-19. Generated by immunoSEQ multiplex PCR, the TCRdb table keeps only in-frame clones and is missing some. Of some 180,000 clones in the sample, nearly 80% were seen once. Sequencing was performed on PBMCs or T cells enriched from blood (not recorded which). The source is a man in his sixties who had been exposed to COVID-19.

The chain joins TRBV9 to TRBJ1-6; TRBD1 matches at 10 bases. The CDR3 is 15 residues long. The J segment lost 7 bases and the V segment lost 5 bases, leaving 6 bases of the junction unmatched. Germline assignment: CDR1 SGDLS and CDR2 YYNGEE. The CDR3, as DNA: TGTGCCAGCAGTACCGGGACAGGGGAAAATTCACCCCTCCACTTT. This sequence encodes CASSTGTGENSPLHF.

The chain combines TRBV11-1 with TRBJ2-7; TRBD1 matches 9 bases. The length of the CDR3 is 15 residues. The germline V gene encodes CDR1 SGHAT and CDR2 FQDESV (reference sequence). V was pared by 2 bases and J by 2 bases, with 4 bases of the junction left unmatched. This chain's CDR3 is CASSLMGQGTYEQYF. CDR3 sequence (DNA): TGTGCCAGCAGCTTAATGGGACAGGGAACCTACGAGCAGTACTTC.

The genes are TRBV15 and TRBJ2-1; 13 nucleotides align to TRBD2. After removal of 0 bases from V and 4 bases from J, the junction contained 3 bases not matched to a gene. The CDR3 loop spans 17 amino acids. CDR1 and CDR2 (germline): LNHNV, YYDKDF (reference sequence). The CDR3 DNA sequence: TGTGCCACCAGCAGAGATCAACTAGCGGGAGGGTACAATGAGCAGTTCTTC. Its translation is CATSRDQLAGGYNEQFF.

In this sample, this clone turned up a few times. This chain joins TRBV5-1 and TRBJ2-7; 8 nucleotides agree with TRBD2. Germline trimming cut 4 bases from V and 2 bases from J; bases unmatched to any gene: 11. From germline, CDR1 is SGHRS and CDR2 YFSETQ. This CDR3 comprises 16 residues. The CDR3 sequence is CASSRDSGDGPYEQYF. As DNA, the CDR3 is TGCGCCAGCAGCCGGGATAGCGGGGACGGCCCCTACGAGCAGTACTTC. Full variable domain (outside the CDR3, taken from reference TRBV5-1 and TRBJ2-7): KAGVTQTPRYLIKTRGQQVTLSCSPISGHRSVSWYQQTPGQGLQFLFEYFSETQRNKGNFPGRFSGRQFSNSRSEMNVSTLELGDSALYLCASSRDSGDGPYEQYFGPGTRLTVT.

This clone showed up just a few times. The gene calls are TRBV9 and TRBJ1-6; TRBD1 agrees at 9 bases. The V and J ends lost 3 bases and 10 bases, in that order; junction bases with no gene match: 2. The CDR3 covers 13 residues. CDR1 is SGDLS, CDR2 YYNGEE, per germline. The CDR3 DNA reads TGTGCCAGCAGCGCGGGACAGGGCTCACCCCTCCACTTT. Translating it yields CASSAGQGSPLHF.

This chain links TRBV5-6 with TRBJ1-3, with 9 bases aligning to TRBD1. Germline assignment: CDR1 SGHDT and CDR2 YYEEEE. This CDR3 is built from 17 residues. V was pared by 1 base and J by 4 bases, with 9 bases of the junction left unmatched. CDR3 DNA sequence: TGTGCCAGCAGCTTGTCACACTACAGGGGGCTCGGAAACACCATATATTTT. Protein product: CASSLSHYRGLGNTIYF.